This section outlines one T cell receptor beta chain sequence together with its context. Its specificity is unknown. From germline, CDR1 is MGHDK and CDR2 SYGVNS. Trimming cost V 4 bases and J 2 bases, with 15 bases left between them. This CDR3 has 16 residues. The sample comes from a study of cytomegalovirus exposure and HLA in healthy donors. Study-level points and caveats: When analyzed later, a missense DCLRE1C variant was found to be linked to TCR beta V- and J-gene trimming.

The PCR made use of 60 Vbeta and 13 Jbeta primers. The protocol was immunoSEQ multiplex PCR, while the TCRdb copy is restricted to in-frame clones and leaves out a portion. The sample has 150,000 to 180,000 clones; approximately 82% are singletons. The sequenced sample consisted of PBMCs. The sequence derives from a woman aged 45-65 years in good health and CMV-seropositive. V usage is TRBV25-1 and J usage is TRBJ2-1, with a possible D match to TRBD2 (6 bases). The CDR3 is CASSAWGREAYNEQFF. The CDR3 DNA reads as TGTGCCAGCAGTGCCTGGGGCAGGGAGGCCTACAATGAGCAGTTCTTC.